A single sample gave rise to the 19 T cell receptor beta chains below, sequenced in a study of blood T cell repertoires in COVID-19. Assay used: immunoSEQ multiplex PCR; TCRdb lists only in-frame clones, some missing. Of more than 85,000 clones in the sample, 70% to 90% were seen once. Sample: peripheral blood. The receptors were sampled from a man between 45 and 60 years old with COVID-19, enrolled during active disease.

J is TRBJ1-1 and V is TRBV5-5; tentative D call: TRBD1 (6 bases). The CDR3 is made up of 15 amino acids. Germline loops: CDR1 SGHKS, CDR2 YYEKEE (reference sequence). The V end lost 4 bases, the J end lost 3 bases, and 16 bases lay between the germline ends. The CDR3 sequence is CASSLGQIGDTEAFF. The CDR3 nucleotides read TGTGCCAGCAGCCTAGGACAGATTGGGGACACTGAAGCTTTCTTT. The variable domain in full, completed from reference TRBV5-5 and TRBJ1-1, reads DAGVTQSPTHLIKTRGQQVTLRCSPISGHKSVSWYQQVLGQGPQFIFQYYEKEERGRGNFPDRFSARQFPNYSSELNVNALLLGDSALYLCASSLGQIGDTEAFFGQGTRLTVV.

The chain combines TRBV4-1 with TRBJ2-5; no clear D gene. CDR3 length: 16 amino acids. V gave up 1 base and J gave up 1 base, with 13 bases separating them. CDR1 and CDR2 from the germline V gene are MGHRA and YSYEKL. This chain's CDR3 is CASSQAGITVQETQYF. In DNA form, the CDR3 reads TGCGCCAGCAGCCAAGCCGGTATAACAGTCCAAGAGACCCAGTACTTC.

Here the CDR3 reads CASSTGSTNYGYTF. DNA of the CDR3: TGCGCCAGCTCTACAGGGAGTACTAACTATGGCTACACCTTC. The chain has TRBV5-1 and TRBJ1-2; maybe TRBD1 (6 bases). Trimming removed 7 bases at V and 0 bases at J, with 13 bases between. The CDR3 has 14 residues. Germline V gene sequence: CDR1 SGHRS, CDR2 YFSETQ.

The rearrangement joins TRBV27 to TRBJ1-1, with unresolved D. Trimming removed 2 bases from V and 7 bases from J, with 11 bases in between. Germline CDR1 and CDR2: MNHEY and SMNVEV (reference sequence). The CDR3 consists of 13 residues. The CDR3 sequence: CASSLGQHLEAFF. As DNA, the CDR3 is TGTGCCAGCAGTTTAGGGCAGCATCTTGAAGCTTTCTTT.

J is TRBJ1-5 and V is TRBV24-1, with 9 bases matching TRBD1. V gave up 5 bases and J gave up 3 bases; unmatched junction bases: 4. The CDR3 sequence is 15 residues long. Per the germline V gene, CDR1 is KGHDR and CDR2 is SFDVKD. The CDR3 is CATSAGQGLNQPQHF. The CDR3 nucleotides read TGTGCCACCAGTGCGGGACAGGGCCTCAATCAGCCCCAGCATTTT.

V is TRBV19 and J is TRBJ1-5; D gene uncertain. Trimming took 5 bases from V and 5 from J, leaving 10 bases between them. From germline, CDR1 is LNHDA and CDR2 SQIVND (reference sequence). The CDR3 is 13 residues long. In DNA, the CDR3 is TGTGCCAGTAGTTTCTCACGGGATCAGCCCCAGCATTTT. Its translation: CASSFSRDQPQHF.

The V call is TRBV28, the J call TRBJ1-5; D may be TRBD1 (6 bases). CDR1 is MDHEN and CDR2 is SYDVKM in the germline V gene. V gave up 5 bases and J gave up 4 bases, with 18 bases separating them. The CDR3 is 16 amino acids. The CDR3 is CASSPYTRTENQPQHF. CDR3 nucleotide sequence: TGTGCCAGCAGTCCATACACGCGGACAGAGAATCAGCCCCAGCATTTT.

The chain combines TRBV4-1 with TRBJ1-3; tentative D call: TRBD1 (5 bases). The CDR3 totals 15 residues. Germline loops: CDR1 MGHRA, CDR2 YSYEKL. V was trimmed by 0 bases and J by 2 bases, leaving 8 bases between them. CDR3: CASSQEGRAGNTIYF. Written as DNA, the CDR3 is TGCGCCAGCAGCCAAGAAGGCAGGGCTGGAAACACCATATATTTT.

This chain uses TRBV5-8 with TRBJ1-3, with a weak D call TRBD1 (5 bases). V lost 3 bases and J 0 bases, leaving 10 bases between the germline ends. CDR1 and CDR2 from the germline V gene are SGHTS and YDEGEE. The CDR3 consists of 15 residues. CDR3 nucleotide sequence: TGTGCCAGCAGCTCGGGGGTGGGCTCTGGAAACACCATATATTTT. Protein: CASSSGVGSGNTIYF.

Only one count was recorded for this clone. This rearrangement joins TRBV7-8 to TRBJ1-6; D unclear. The CDR3 is 16 amino acids. The V and J ends lost 0 bases and 3 bases respectively, with 9 bases between them. Germline CDR1 is SGHVS and CDR2 is FQNEAQ. The CDR3 reads CASSLAQLYYNSPLHF. The DNA of the CDR3 is TGTGCCAGCAGCTTAGCGCAACTCTACTATAATTCACCCCTCCACTTT.

The chain links TRBV5-1 to TRBJ2-1; D gene unclear. With 0 bases removed from V and 4 bases from J, the gap between germline ends came to 5 bases. Germline CDR1 and CDR2: SGHRS and YFSETQ. This CDR3 comprises 13 residues. The CDR3 is CASSLEQYNEQFF. As DNA, the CDR3 is TGCGCCAGCAGCTTGGAACAGTACAATGAGCAGTTCTTC.

The chain joins TRBV9 to TRBJ2-2; a weak D match, TRBD2 (5 bases). The CDR3 totals 14 residues. Germline V gene lookup returns CDR1 SGDLS and CDR2 YYNGEE. The V end lost 3 bases, the J end lost 6 bases, and 12 bases lay between the germline ends. This CDR3 reads CASSGAPGAGELFF. CDR3 coding DNA: TGTGCCAGCAGCGGGGCCCCCGGGGCCGGGGAGCTGTTTTTT.

The chain recombines TRBV5-8 with TRBJ2-7; weak D call: TRBD1 (5 bases). The V gene's germline CDR1 is SGHTS and CDR2 YDEGEE. Trimming cost V 0 bases and J 4 bases, with 8 bases left between them. This CDR3 is 13 amino acids long. CDR3 coding DNA: TGTGCCAGCAGCTTGGTGGGGCAGTACGAGCAGTACTTC. Translation gives CASSLVGQYEQYF.

The chain carries TRBV7-5 and TRBJ1-4; TRBD1, the table's D call, was not compared with the DNA. TRBV7-5 counts as a pseudogene. This CDR3 region has 15 residues. CDR3 in amino acids: CARSSPQGPNEKLFF. CDR3 bases: TGTGCCAGAAGCTCCCCACAGGGCCCCAATGAAAAACTGTTTTTT.

This clone was counted only a few times. The V gene is TRBV5-1, the J gene TRBJ1-1; possibly TRBD1 for D (5 bases). The CDR3 spans 12 residues. CDR1 SGHRS and CDR2 YFSETQ come from the germline V gene. Trimming left V 9 bases short and J 5 bases short, with 14 bases between. CDR3: CATYRRETEAFF. CDR3 DNA sequence: TGCGCCACCTACAGGAGAGAAACTGAAGCTTTCTTT.

CDR3 residues: CASSPSFLGASGNTIYF. In DNA, the CDR3 is TGTGCCAGCAGCCCTTCGTTTCTGGGGGCTTCTGGAAACACCATATATTTT. The gene calls are TRBV9 and TRBJ1-3; D possibly corresponds to TRBD1 (6 bases). CDR1 is SGDLS and CDR2 is YYNGEE in the germline V gene. CDR3 length: 17 residues. V was cut by 4 bases and J by 1 base, with 18 bases left in between.

The V gene is TRBV20-1, the J gene TRBJ2-5, with D uncertain. Per germline, CDR1 DFQATT and CDR2 SNEGSKA (reference sequence). The CDR3 length is 10 residues. Trimming shortened V by 4 bases and J by 4 bases, and 4 bases separated the two germline ends. The CDR3 DNA sequence: TGCAGTGCTATCAGAGAGACCCAGTACTTC. It codes for CSAIRETQYF.

V is TRBV27 and J is TRBJ1-5; TRBD1 matches at 11 bases. Per germline, CDR1 MNHEY and CDR2 SMNVEV (reference sequence). The V segment lost 5 bases and the J segment 4 bases; nucleotides outside the gene matches: 7. This CDR3 contains 16 residues. CDR3 residues: CASSQLGTGGNQPQHF. CDR3 DNA sequence: TGTGCCAGCAGTCAATTAGGGACAGGGGGTAATCAGCCCCAGCATTTT.

The rearrangement joins TRBV30 to TRBJ1-6, with D possibly TRBD1 on 6 matching bases. This CDR3 comprises 13 residues. Per the germline V gene, CDR1 is GTSNPN and CDR2 is SVGIG (reference sequence). Between the trimmed V and J ends, which lost 1 base and 8 bases, there was a span of 9 bases. CDR3 loop: CAWSDRVHSPLHF. DNA for the CDR3: TGTGCCTGGAGTGACAGGGTACATTCACCCCTCCACTTT.